The TCR beta chain described here comes from a study of cytomegalovirus exposure and HLA in healthy donors. Study-wide background: Around 86 million unique TCRs, all from HLA-typed donors, were included in an early release of the data. Whole-study findings and limits: In a later analysis, TCR beta V- and J-gene trimming showed a link to a missense DCLRE1C variant. Because they were indistinguishable, some V segments, including TRBV6-2 and TRBV6-3, were excluded. Associated with cytomegalovirus, according to the listing, were approximately 160 TCR beta chains.

About this clone itself: No antigen is known for it.

CDR3 length: 15 residues. Looked up from germline, CDR1 is MGHRA and CDR2 is YSYEKL. The V gene end was trimmed by 6 bases and the J gene end by 3 bases; junction bases not matched to a gene: 6. 60 Vbeta and 13 Jbeta primers were used in PCR. The table came from immunoSEQ multiplex PCR; TCRdb's copy has only in-frame clones and leaves some out. The top ten hold under 2.5% of the sample, which has around 100,000 clones, about 72% seen once. What was sequenced was PBMCs. This chain uses TRBV4-1 with TRBJ2-5; TRBD2 matches at 11 bases. The sequence was collected from a man under 40 in good health and CMV-seronegative. The DNA for the CDR3 is TGCGCCAGCAGGGGGACTAGCGGACTAAAAGAGACCCAGTACTTC. Translated, it gives CASRGTSGLKETQYF.